The 11 T cell receptor beta chains listed next were all sequenced from one sample in a study of blood T cell repertoires in COVID-19. The data were produced by immunoSEQ multiplex PCR, yet TCRdb's version contains in-frame clones alone and is incomplete. The table lists approximately 100,000 clones, roughly four fifths of them singletons, with about 5% in the top ten. The sequencing sample was made of peripheral blood. Receptor source: a man aged 55 to 69 with acute or convalescent COVID-19.

This chain joins TRBV1 and TRBJ2-3; TRBD2 is the table's D call and was not checked against the DNA. TRBV1 is shown as a pseudogene. The CDR3 extends over 17 amino acids. The CDR3 region has the DNA TGCACCAGCAGCCAAGACCGACTAGCGGGAGGTAGAGATACGCAGTATTTT. Protein product: CTSSQDRLAGGRDTQYF.

The chain uses TRBV11-2 and TRBJ1-1; possibly TRBD1 for D (5 bases). The CDR3 has 14 amino acids. Trimming took 4 bases from V and 5 from J, leaving 14 bases between them. Germline CDR1 SGHAT, CDR2 FQNNGV. Here the CDR3 reads CASSSWGPGTEAFF. CDR3 coding DNA: TGTGCCAGCAGCTCCTGGGGCCCAGGGACTGAAGCTTTCTTT.

V is TRBV5-6 and J is TRBJ1-1, with a possible D match to TRBD1 (6 bases). The CDR3 has 14 residues. Trimming shortened V by 6 bases and J by 3 bases, and 15 bases separated the two germline ends. Per germline, CDR1 SGHDT and CDR2 YYEEEE. The CDR3 loop reads CASKTVGAYTEAFF. In DNA, the CDR3 is TGTGCCAGCAAGACTGTGGGGGCCTACACTGAAGCTTTCTTT.

The rearrangement joins TRBV12-5 to TRBJ1-1, with TRBD1 matching 10 bases. The CDR3 has 17 residues. The germline V gene encodes CDR1 LGHNT and CDR2 FRNRAP. The J segment lost 4 bases and the V segment lost 5 bases, leaving 13 bases of the junction unmatched. CDR3 amino acids: CASGPDRGREPSTEAFF. DNA of the CDR3: TGTGCTAGTGGTCCCGACAGGGGGCGGGAGCCCAGCACTGAAGCTTTCTTT.

The J gene is TRBJ2-1, the V gene TRBV10-3; 9 bases are a match to TRBD2. From germline, CDR1 is ENHRY and CDR2 SYGVKD. With V trimmed by 3 bases and J by 7 bases, 10 bases remained unmatched. The CDR3 is 16 residues long. CDR3 nucleotides: TGTGCCATCAGTGACGTAGCGGGAGCGTTGTGGAATGAGCAGTTCTTC. Translated, it gives CAISDVAGALWNEQFF.

The chain is built from TRBV6-2 or TRBV6-3 and TRBJ1-1; TRBD1 might be the D (5 bases). This CDR3 is 14 amino acids long. V shed 6 bases and J shed 3 bases, with 14 bases lying between them. Germline V gene sequence: CDR1 MNHEY, CDR2 SVGEGT. The CDR3 here is CASSPWGDYTEAFF. As DNA, the CDR3 is TGTGCCAGCAGCCCATGGGGGGATTACACTGAAGCTTTCTTT.

The chain is built from TRBV7-2 and TRBJ2-7, with D perhaps TRBD2 (7 bases). Germline V gene data show CDR1 as SGHTA and CDR2 as FQGNSA. The CDR3 is made up of 18 amino acids. Trimming cost V 6 bases and J 0 bases, with 24 bases left between them. CDR3 sequence: CASSPTGGGLSGSYEQYF. In DNA, the CDR3 is TGTGCCAGCAGTCCCACGGGGGGCGGCCTTTCCGGCTCCTACGAGCAGTACTTC.

The chain links TRBV6-5 to TRBJ1-1; no firm D call. The CDR3 has 13 amino acids. Trimming left V 2 bases short and J 5 bases short, with 9 bases between. Germline V gene lookup returns CDR1 MNHEY and CDR2 SVGAGI. The CDR3 nucleotides read TGTGCCAGCAGTTACACGGGTTGGACTGAAGCTTTCTTT. This gives the protein CASSYTGWTEAFF.

This chain links TRBV6-6 with TRBJ1-1; D perhaps matches TRBD1 (6 bases). V was cut by 6 bases and J by 5 bases, with 16 bases left in between. The CDR3 length is 14 residues. Germline V gene sequence: CDR1 MNHNY, CDR2 SVGAGI (reference sequence). The CDR3 bases are TGTGCCAGCAGGATACAGGGCCCGAAGACTGAAGCTTTCTTT. Residues: CASRIQGPKTEAFF.

This chain links TRBV4-1 with TRBJ1-5; D is perhaps TRBD1 (6 bases). CDR3 size: 17 residues. V lost 1 base, J lost 0 bases, and 13 bases lay in between. Germline V CDR1 and CDR2: MGHRA, YSYEKL. CDR3 coding DNA: TGCGCCAGCAGCCAAGGCCTAACAGGGCCTAGCAATCAGCCCCAGCATTTT. It yields the protein CASSQGLTGPSNQPQHF.

This chain uses TRBV19 with TRBJ2-3, with 13 bases fitting TRBD2. CDR3 length: 17 residues. V shed 1 base and J 5 bases; nucleotides not matched to a gene: 6. Germline CDR1 and CDR2: LNHDA and SQIVND (reference sequence). CDR3 DNA: TGTGCCAGTAGTATAGGGACTAGCGGGGGTATTATAGATACGCAGTATTTT. It specifies CASSIGTSGGIIDTQYF.